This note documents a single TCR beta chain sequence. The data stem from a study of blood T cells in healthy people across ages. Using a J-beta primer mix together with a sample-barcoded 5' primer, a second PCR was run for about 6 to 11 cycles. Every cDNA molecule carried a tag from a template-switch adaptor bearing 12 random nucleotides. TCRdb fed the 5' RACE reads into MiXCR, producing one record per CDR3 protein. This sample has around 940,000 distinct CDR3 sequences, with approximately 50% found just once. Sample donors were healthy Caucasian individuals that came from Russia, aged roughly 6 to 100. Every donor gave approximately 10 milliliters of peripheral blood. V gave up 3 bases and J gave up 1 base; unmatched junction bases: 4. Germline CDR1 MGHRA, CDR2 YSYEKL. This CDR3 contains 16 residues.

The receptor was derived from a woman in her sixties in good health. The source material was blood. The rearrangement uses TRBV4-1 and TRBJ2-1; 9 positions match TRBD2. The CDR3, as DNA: TGCGCCAGCAGCCACCTAAGCGGGAGGTCCTACAATGAGCAGTTCTTC. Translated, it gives CASSHLSGRSYNEQFF.